This TCR beta chain stems from a study of T cell repertoires in cytomegalovirus infection. The study, taken as a whole, reports: Of the TCR beta families, the public ones yielded a cumulative frequency that identified carriers of CMV plus the relevant HLA.

As concerns this clonotype: Its antigen is unknown.

TCRdb passed the reads through MiXCR, listing each CDR3 protein once. The sample holds roughly 69,000 distinct CDR3 sequences, roughly 21% seen once. V shed 1 base and J shed 0 bases, with 9 bases lying between them. The germline gives CDR1 LGHNA, CDR2 YSLEER. The CDR3 consists of 15 residues. The source was CD8+ T cells from cultured PBMCs, collected from culture after CMV antigen stimulation. This chain uses TRBV4-3 with TRBJ1-1; the D is unclear. This TCR was recovered from a human donor in good health (CMV status not recorded). Some clones in this sample may be carry-over from other donors' samples. Written as DNA, the CDR3 is TGCGCCAGCAGCCAAGTCCAGGCGGTGAACACTGAAGCTTTCTTT. As protein: CASSQVQAVNTEAFF.